A selection of T cell receptor beta chains follows, all from one sample in a study of T cell responses to AZD1222 COVID-19 vaccine. Sequencing used immunoSEQ multiplex PCR; TCRdb keeps in-frame clones, though not all of them. The sample has about 110,000 clones; around 90% are singletons. The input for sequencing was peripheral blood, taken on day 0 of AZD1222 vaccination. These receptors were collected from an adult in good health. CDR3s include the opening cysteine and the closing phenylalanine or tryptophan.

v_call	cdr3_length	j_call	cdr3_aa
TRBV2	14	TRBJ1-6	CASRRGQGDSPLHF
TRBV2	13	TRBJ2-7	CATSNSIAVEQYF
TRBV19	14	TRBJ2-7	CASSPDGSSYEQYF
TRBV18	14	TRBJ1-3	CASSPGISGNTIYF
TRBV11-3	14	TRBJ2-1	CASSLHPTGDEQFF
TRBV3-1/TRBV3-2	15	TRBJ2-1	CASSRDFLSYNEQFF
TRBV30	15	TRBJ1-3	CAWSEGHSSGNTIYF
TRBV5-6	15	TRBJ2-2	CASSPGQGETGELFF
TRBV4-2	17	TRBJ2-3	CASSQTGLAGPTDTQYF
TRBV11-2	15	TRBJ2-7	CASSLDPGGAYEQYF
TRBV19	13	TRBJ2-3	CASSPRGTDTQYF
TRBV3-1/TRBV3-2	16	TRBJ1-3	CASSPPGTGGGNTIYF
TRBV27	13	TRBJ1-6	CASSFQQGAPLHF
TRBV20-1	14	TRBJ2-7	CSASRAEMFYEQYF
TRBV7-9	12	TRBJ2-7	CASSQLAVEQYF
TRBV4-1	16	TRBJ2-1	CASSYPPGGLYNEQFF
TRBV5-1	14	TRBJ2-7	CASSSTGTIYEQYF
TRBV21-1	18	TRBJ2-2	CASSKLARGDGDTGELFF
TRBV5-1	15	TRBJ2-2	CASSLALGVTGELFF
TRBV6-4	14	TRBJ2-1	CASSGDSGADEQFF
TRBV11-3	16	TRBJ2-1	CASSLGSRSSYNEQFF
TRBV14	12	TRBJ1-1	CASSQQGLEAFF
TRBV11-2	16	TRBJ2-3	CASSLRTVTSTDTQYF
TRBV2	14	TRBJ2-4	CASSAVTSQNIQYF
TRBV6-5	14	TRBJ2-4	CATTSEGAKNIQYF
TRBV2	17	TRBJ2-1	CASMSSATLWVDNEQFF
TRBV6-5	14	TRBJ2-3	CASSYTSGVDTQYF
TRBV30	12	TRBJ1-1	CASSRDSVEAFF
TRBV6-5	13	TRBJ2-2	CASSDSFGGELFF
TRBV18	16	TRBJ2-2	CASSPRSGGNTGELFF
TRBV7-6	13	TRBJ1-1	CASSRPTGAAAFF
TRBV27	13	TRBJ1-2	CASSLDRGFGYTF
TRBV5-8	18	TRBJ1-1	CASSLTQDAGRWDTEAFF
TRBV15	12	TRBJ2-2	CATSSGEGELFF
TRBV6-4	17	TRBJ2-1	CASSVGTSGGYYNEQFF
TRBV5-1	15	TRBJ1-6	CASSTQGTGVSPLHF
TRBV7-2	15	TRBJ1-1	CASSLVLGLNTEAFF
TRBV2	12	TRBJ2-7	CASSTWGYEQYF
TRBV7-8	14	TRBJ2-3	CASSFQGSVYTQYF
TRBV5-1	18	TRBJ2-3	CASRRQPPLAGGRDTQYF
TRBV5-6	16	TRBJ1-6	CASSLGDTHYNSPLHF
TRBV3-1/TRBV3-2	15	TRBJ2-1	CASSQVLRGGNEQFF
TRBV14	14	TRBJ1-2	CASSQEWNRGSYTF
TRBV7-2	13	TRBJ1-1	CASAQILNTEAFF
TRBV28	14	TRBJ2-5	CASSRDRVGETQYF
TRBV4-1	15	TRBJ1-1	CASSQVGSGGGGAFF
TRBV11-2	14	TRBJ1-2	CASSHGGILRGYTF